A single sample is the source of the 10 T cell receptor beta chains below, sequenced in a study of blood T cell repertoires in COVID-19. The method was immunoSEQ multiplex PCR; TCRdb's version includes in-frame clones alone and lacks a portion of them. Among tens of thousands of clones listed, around 90% were seen once. The material sequenced was peripheral blood. The source is a middle-aged man with acute or convalescent COVID-19.

There are a few counts of this clone. The genes are TRBV5-8 and TRBJ2-1, with 7 bases identical to TRBD1. V lost 3 bases and J lost 10; bases outside the gene matches: 10. The CDR3 has 14 residues. CDR1 and CDR2 (germline): SGHTS, YDEGEE. CDR3 amino acids: CASSSPDRSGEQFF. The DNA for the CDR3 is TGTGCCAGCAGCTCCCCGGACAGGTCAGGCGAGCAGTTCTTC.

J is TRBJ2-1 and V is TRBV11-3; 8 bases line up with TRBD2. Germline CDR1 reads SGHNT; CDR2 reads YENEEA. The CDR3 is 13 residues long. The V and J ends lost 2 bases and 7 bases, in that order; junction bases with no gene match: 1. CDR3 sequence reads: CASSLSGSNEQFF. In nucleotides, the CDR3 is TGTGCCAGCAGCTTAAGCGGGAGTAATGAGCAGTTCTTC.

About this clone itself: The sample carries other DNA sequences with the same CDR3. The chain has TRBV6-5 and TRBJ1-1; 7 nucleotides line up with TRBD1. Germline V gene lookup returns CDR1 MNHEY and CDR2 SVGAGI. The CDR3 covers 13 residues. Trimming at V came to 8 bases and at J to 1 base, leaving 4 bases not matched to a gene. The CDR3 DNA reads TGTGCCAGCGGCAGGGGGGAGAACACTGAAGCTTTCTTT. Amino acid sequence: CASGRGENTEAFF.

V is TRBV2 and J is TRBJ1-5; D possibly corresponds to TRBD1 (6 bases). This CDR3 contains 14 residues. From germline, CDR1 is SNHLY and CDR2 FYNNEI. The V and J ends lost 6 bases and 3 bases respectively, with 12 bases between them. CDR3 protein: CASSIDRINQPQHF. In DNA form, the CDR3 reads TGTGCCAGCAGCATTGACAGGATCAATCAGCCCCAGCATTTT.

The rearrangement uses TRBV11-1 and TRBJ2-7; perhaps TRBD2 as D (6 bases). The germline V and J ends were trimmed by 1 base and 8 bases, with 12 bases remaining between them. This CDR3 region has 13 residues. The V gene's germline CDR1 is SGHAT and CDR2 FQDESV (reference sequence). The CDR3 here is CASSLGGTFKQYF. CDR3 nucleotides: TGTGCCAGCAGCTTAGGAGGGACTTTCAAGCAGTACTTC.

V gene TRBV7-2 combines with J gene TRBJ1-2, with 7 bases identical to TRBD1. The CDR3 has 17 amino acids. Germline assignment: CDR1 SGHTA and CDR2 FQGNSA. Germline trimming cut 2 bases from V and 0 bases from J; bases unmatched to any gene: 9. CDR3 protein: CASSLIGGDSPNYGYTF. CDR3 DNA sequence: TGTGCCAGCAGCTTAATAGGGGGCGACTCTCCTAACTATGGCTACACCTTC.

The chain combines TRBV29-1 with TRBJ2-7; 7 positions match TRBD1. The germline V gene has CDR1 SQVTM and CDR2 ANQGSEA. The V segment lost 6 bases and the J segment 5 bases; nucleotides outside the gene matches: 13. This CDR3 comprises 14 residues. The CDR3 nucleotides are TGCAGCGTCACGACAGGGCCCAGTCCCCACGAGCAGTACTTC. Its translation: CSVTTGPSPHEQYF.

On this clone itself: Mismatch with germline at one junction end may stem from a read error. The chain joins TRBV5-5 to TRBJ1-3; D unresolved. The CDR3 length is 16 residues. In germline, CDR1 is SGHKS, CDR2 YYEKEE (reference sequence). The CDR3 sequence: CASSLAPVSSGNTIYF. The CDR3, as DNA: TGTGCCAGCAGTTTGGCACCTGTTAGCTCTGGAAACACCATATATTTT. Supplemented by reference TRBV5-5 and TRBJ1-3, the full variable domain reads DAGVTQSPTHLIKTRGQQVTLRCSPISGHKSVSWYQQVLGQGPQFIFQYYEKEERGRGNFPDRFSARQFPNYSSELNVNALLLGDSALYLCASSLAPVSSGNTIYFGEGSWLTVV.

The CDR3 spells CASSLSPQGNTEAFF. CDR3 nucleotides: TGCGCCAGCAGCCTAAGCCCACAGGGAAACACTGAAGCTTTCTTT. The V call is TRBV5-1, the J call TRBJ1-1, with TRBD1 as a possible D gene (6 bases). The CDR3 length is 15 residues. Looked up from germline, CDR1 is SGHRS and CDR2 is YFSETQ. V was cut by 4 bases and J by 2 bases, with 15 bases left in between.

With respect to this clone: The junction shows a germline mismatch at one end, possibly a read error. The chain couples TRBV6-2 or TRBV6-3 to TRBJ2-7; 10 bases align to TRBD2. The CDR3 runs 15 residues. The germline V gene has CDR1 MNHEY and CDR2 SVGEGT. The CDR3: CASSYSSGRAYERYF. CDR3 in DNA: TGTGCCAGCAGTTACTCCAGCGGGAGGGCCTACGAGCGGTACTTC.